This T cell receptor (beta chain) was captured in a study of T cell repertoires in cytomegalovirus infection. Study-wide background: CMV epitopes that were recently identified and HLA-C-restricted were used alongside well-studied HLA-B-restricted ones. Public TCR beta signature analysis indicated the presence of both CMV infection and matching HLA type. Study outcomes and limitations: Carriage of CMV together with the relevant HLA was identifiable through cumulative public TCR beta family frequency. HLA-C-restricted CMV clonotypes gave the most frequent clonotype in two of eight donors.

Regarding this clonotype: Its specificity is unknown.

V lost 1 base and J lost 8; bases outside the gene matches: 3. This CDR3 contains 13 residues. CDR1 is SGHTA, CDR2 FQGNSA, per germline. TCRdb re-called the reads with MiXCR, one entry per CDR3 protein. The table shows 550,000 to 700,000 distinct CDR3 sequences, with 40% occurring only once. This sample comprised cultured PBMCs, obtained from culture after CMV antigen stimulation. The source is a human donor in good health (CMV status not recorded). Some clones in this sample may be carry-over from other donors' samples. V usage is TRBV7-2 and J usage is TRBJ1-2; TRBD1 matches 8 bases. In nucleotides, the CDR3 is TGTGCCAGCAGCTTAGGAAGGACAGGGGGCTACACCTTC. Its translation: CASSLGRTGGYTF.